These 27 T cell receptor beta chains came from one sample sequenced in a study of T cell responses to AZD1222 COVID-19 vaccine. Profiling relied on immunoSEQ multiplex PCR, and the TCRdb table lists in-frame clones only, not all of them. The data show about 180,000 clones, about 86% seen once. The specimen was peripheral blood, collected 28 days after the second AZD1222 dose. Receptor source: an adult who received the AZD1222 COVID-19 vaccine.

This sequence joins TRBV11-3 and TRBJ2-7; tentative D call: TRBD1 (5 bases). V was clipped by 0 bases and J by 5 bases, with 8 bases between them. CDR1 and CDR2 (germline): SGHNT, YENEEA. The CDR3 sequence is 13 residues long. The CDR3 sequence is CASSLDFRDEQYF. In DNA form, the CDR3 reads TGTGCCAGCAGCTTAGATTTCAGGGACGAGCAGTACTTC.

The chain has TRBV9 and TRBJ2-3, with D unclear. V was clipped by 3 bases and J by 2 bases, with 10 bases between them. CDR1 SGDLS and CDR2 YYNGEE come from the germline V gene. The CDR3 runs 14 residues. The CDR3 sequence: CASSAWGHTDTQYF. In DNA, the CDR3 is TGTGCCAGCAGCGCGTGGGGTCACACAGATACGCAGTATTTT.

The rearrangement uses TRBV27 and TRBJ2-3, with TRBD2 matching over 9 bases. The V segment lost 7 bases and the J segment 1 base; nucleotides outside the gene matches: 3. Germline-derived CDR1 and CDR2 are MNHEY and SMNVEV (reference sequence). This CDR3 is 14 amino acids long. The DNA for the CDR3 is TGTGCCAGCAAGCGGGGGGCCGGCACAGATACGCAGTATTTT. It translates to CASKRGAGTDTQYF.

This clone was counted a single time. The CDR3 region has the DNA TGTGCCAGCAGTTTAAGGGGGGACTCACCCCTCCACTTT. It specifies CASSLRGDSPLHF. The chain is built from TRBV12-3 or TRBV12-4 and TRBJ1-6; tentatively, D is TRBD1 (6 bases). Trimming shortened V by 2 bases and J by 10 bases, and 9 bases separated the two germline ends. This CDR3 comprises 13 residues.

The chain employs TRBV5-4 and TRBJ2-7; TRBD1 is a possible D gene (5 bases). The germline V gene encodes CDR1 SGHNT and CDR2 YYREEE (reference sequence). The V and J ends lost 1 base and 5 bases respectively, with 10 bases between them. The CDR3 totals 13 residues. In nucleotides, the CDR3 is TGTGCCAGCAGCTTGCCAGGGATCAACGAGCAGTACTTC. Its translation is CASSLPGINEQYF.

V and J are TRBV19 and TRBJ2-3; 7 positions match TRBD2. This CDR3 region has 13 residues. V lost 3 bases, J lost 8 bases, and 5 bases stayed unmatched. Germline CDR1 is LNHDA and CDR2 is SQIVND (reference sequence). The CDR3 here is CASSIPASGTQYF. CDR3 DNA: TGTGCCAGTAGTATCCCGGCTAGCGGTACGCAGTATTTT.

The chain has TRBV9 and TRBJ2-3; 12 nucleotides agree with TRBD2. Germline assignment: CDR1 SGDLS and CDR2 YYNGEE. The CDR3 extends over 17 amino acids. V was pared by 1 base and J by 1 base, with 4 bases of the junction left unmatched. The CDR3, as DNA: TGTGCCAGCAGCGTACCCAGGACTAGCGGGGGCACAGATACGCAGTATTTT. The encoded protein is CASSVPRTSGGTDTQYF.

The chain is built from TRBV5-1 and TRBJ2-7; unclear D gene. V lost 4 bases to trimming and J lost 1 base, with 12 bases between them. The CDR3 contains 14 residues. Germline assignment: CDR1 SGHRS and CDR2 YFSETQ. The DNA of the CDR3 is TGCGCCAGCAGCCAAGAACTGGCGTCCTACGAGCAGTACTTC. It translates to CASSQELASYEQYF.

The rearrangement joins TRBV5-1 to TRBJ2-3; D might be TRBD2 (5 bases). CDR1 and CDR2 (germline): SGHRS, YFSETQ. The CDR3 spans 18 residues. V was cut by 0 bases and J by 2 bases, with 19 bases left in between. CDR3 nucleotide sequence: TGCGCCAGCAGCTTGGTACGAGGACTTCGCAGCATCACAGATACGCAGTATTTT. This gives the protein CASSLVRGLRSITDTQYF.

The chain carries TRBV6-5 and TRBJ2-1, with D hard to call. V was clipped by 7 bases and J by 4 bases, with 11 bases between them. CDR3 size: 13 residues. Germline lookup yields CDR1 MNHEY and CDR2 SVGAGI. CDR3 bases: TGTGCCAGCACCGAGATGCGGTACAATGAGCAGTTCTTC. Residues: CASTEMRYNEQFF.

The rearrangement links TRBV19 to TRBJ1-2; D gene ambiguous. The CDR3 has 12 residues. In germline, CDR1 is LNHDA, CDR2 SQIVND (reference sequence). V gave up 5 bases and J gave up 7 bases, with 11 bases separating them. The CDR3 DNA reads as TGTGCCAGTAGTCAAACTCAAGGTGGCTACACCTTC. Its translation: CASSQTQGGYTF.

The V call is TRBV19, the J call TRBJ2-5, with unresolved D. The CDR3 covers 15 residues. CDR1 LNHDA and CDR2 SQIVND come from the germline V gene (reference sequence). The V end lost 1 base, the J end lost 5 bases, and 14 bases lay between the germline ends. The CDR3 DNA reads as TGTGCCAGTAGTATAGGTGCGGAGAGTGTGGAGACCCAGTACTTC. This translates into CASSIGAESVETQYF.

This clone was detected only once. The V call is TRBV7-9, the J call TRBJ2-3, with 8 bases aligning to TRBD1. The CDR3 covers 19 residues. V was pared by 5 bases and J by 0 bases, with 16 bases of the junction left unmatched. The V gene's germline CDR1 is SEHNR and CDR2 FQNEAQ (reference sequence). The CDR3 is CASSPRDRLARASTDTQYF. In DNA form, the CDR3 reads TGTGCCAGCAGCCCCCGGGACAGGCTCGCCCGTGCTAGCACAGATACGCAGTATTTT. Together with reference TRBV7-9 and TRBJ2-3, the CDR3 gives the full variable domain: DTGVSQNPRHKITKRGQNVTFRCDPISEHNRLYWYRQTLGQGPEFLTYFQNEAQLEKSRLLSDRFSAERPKGSFSTLEIQRTEQGDSAMYLCASSPRDRLARASTDTQYFGPGTRLTVL.

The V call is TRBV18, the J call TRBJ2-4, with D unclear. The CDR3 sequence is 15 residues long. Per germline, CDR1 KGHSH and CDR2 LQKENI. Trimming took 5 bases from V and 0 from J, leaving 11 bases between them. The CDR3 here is CASSIRGEAKNIQYF. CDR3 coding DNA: TGTGCCAGCTCAATCCGTGGGGAAGCCAAAAACATTCAGTACTTC.

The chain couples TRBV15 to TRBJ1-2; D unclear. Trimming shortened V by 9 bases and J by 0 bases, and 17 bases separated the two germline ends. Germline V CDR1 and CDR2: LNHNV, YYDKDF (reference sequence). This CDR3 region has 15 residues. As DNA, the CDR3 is TGTGCCACGAGATTCTTACTCGGGGCTAACTATGGCTACACCTTC. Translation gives CATRFLLGANYGYTF. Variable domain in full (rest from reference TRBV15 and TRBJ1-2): DAMVIQNPRYQVTQFGKPVTLSCSQTLNHNVMYWYQQKSSQAPKLLFHYYDKDFNNEADTPDNFQSRRPNTSFCFLDIRSPGLGDTAMYLCATRFLLGANYGYTFGSGTRLTVV.

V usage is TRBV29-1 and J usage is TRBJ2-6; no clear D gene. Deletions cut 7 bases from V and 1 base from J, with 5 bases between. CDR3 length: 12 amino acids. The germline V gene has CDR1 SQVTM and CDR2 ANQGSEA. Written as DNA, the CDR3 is TGCAGCGCACCGTCTGGGGCCAACGTCCTGACTTTC. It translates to CSAPSGANVLTF.

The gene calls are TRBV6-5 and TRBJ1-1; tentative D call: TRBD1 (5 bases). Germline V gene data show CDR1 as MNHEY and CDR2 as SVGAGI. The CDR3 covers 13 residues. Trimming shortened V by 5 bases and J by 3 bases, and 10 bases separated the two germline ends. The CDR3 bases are TGTGCCAGCAGTAAGACAGTGTACACTGAAGCTTTCTTT. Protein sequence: CASSKTVYTEAFF.

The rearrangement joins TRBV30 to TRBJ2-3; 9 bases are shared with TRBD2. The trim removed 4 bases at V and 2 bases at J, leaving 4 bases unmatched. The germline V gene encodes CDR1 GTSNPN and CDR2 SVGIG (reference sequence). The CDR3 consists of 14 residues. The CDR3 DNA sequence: TGTGCCTGGAATAGCGGGGGATTCACAGATACGCAGTATTTT. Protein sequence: CAWNSGGFTDTQYF.

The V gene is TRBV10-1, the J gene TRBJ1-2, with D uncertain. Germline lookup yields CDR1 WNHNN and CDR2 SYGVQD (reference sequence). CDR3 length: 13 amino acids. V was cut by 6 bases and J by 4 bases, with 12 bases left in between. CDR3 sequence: CASSRKGGYGYTF. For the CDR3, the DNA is TGCGCCAGCAGCCGGAAAGGCGGCTATGGCTACACCTTC.

The CDR3 sequence: CASTYPPDNEQFF. Written as DNA, the CDR3 is TGTGCCAGCACCTACCCCCCAGACAATGAGCAGTTCTTC. This sequence joins TRBV6-5 and TRBJ2-1; D unclear. V was clipped by 7 bases and J by 5 bases, with 12 bases between them. Germline assignment: CDR1 MNHEY and CDR2 SVGAGI. The CDR3 extends over 13 amino acids.

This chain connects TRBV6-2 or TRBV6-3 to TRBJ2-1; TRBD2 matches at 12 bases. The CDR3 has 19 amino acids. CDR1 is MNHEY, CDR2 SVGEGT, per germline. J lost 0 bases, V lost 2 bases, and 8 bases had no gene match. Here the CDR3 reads CASSYPLAGGSSSYNEQFF. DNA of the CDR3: TGTGCCAGCAGTTACCCACTAGCGGGGGGAAGTAGCTCCTACAATGAGCAGTTCTTC.

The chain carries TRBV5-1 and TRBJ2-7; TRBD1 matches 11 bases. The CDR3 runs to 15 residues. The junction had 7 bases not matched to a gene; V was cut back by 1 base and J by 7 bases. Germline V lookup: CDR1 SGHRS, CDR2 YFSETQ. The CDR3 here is CASSLSGTGGGEQYF. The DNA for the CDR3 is TGCGCCAGCAGCTTGTCCGGGACAGGGGGTGGAGAGCAGTACTTC.

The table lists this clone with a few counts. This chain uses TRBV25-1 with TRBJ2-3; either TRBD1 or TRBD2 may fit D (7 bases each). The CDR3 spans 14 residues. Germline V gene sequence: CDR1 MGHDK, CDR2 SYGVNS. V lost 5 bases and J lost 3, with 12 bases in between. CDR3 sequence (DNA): TGTGCCAGCAGTCCAGGGGGGGGGACAGATACGCAGTATTTT. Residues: CASSPGGGTDTQYF.

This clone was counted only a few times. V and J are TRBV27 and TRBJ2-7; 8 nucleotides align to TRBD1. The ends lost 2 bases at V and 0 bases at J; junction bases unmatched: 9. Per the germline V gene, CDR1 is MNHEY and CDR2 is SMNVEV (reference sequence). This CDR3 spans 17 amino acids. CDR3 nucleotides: TGTGCCAGCAGTTTACATCAGGGGGCGAGTTTCTCCTACGAGCAGTACTTC. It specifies CASSLHQGASFSYEQYF.

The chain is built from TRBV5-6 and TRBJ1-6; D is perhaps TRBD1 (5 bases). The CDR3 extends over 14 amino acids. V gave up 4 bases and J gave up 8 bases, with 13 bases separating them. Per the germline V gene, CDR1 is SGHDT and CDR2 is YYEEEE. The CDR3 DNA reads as TGTGCCAGCAGCCCGGGGGACTCCTATTCACCCCTCCACTTT. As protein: CASSPGDSYSPLHF. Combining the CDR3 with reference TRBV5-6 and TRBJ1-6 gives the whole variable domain DAGVTQSPTHLIKTRGQQVTLRCSPKSGHDTVSWYQQALGQGPQFIFQYYEEEERQRGNFPDRFSGHQFPNYSSELNVNALLLGDSALYLCASSPGDSYSPLHFGNGTRLTVT.

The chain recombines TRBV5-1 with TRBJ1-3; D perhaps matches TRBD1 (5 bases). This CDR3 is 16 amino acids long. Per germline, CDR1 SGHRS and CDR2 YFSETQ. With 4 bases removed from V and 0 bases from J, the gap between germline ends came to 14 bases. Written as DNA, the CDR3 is TGCGCCAGCAGCCTTGGTGGGGCGCACTCTGGAAACACCATATATTTT. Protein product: CASSLGGAHSGNTIYF.

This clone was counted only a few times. The CDR3, as DNA: TGTGCCAGCAGCTTTCGCTCTGGAAACACCATATATTTT. Residues: CASSFRSGNTIYF. The genes are TRBV3-1 (or the pseudogene TRBV3-2) and TRBJ1-3, with D hard to call. This CDR3 region has 13 residues. Germline lookup yields CDR1 LGHDT and CDR2 YNNKEL (reference sequence). V lost 5 bases to trimming and J lost 0 bases, with 5 bases between them.